The rows below give T cell receptor beta chains drawn from one sample of a study of T cell changes during pregnancy in multiple sclerosis. The protocol was immunoSEQ multiplex PCR, while the TCRdb copy is restricted to in-frame clones and leaves out a portion. The data hold tens of thousands of clones, with roughly 94% observed a single time. Source: peripheral blood, taken in the second trimester of pregnancy. Every receptor here comes from a female donor in good health, enrolled as a control in a pregnancy study. The CDR3 runs from the conserved cysteine through the conserved F or W. The D gene is left open where the match is weak. Some rows have no size entry. The others give once, few or many, or a class for an expanded clone.

DNA: TGTGCCAGCTCACCAGGGCTCCAAGAAGAGACCCAGTACTTC; CDR3: CASSPGLQEETQYF; V: TRBV18; D: -; size: -; J: TRBJ2-5
DNA: TGTGCCTGGAGTGTAGGGACAGGGACCTACGAGCAGTACTTC; CDR3: CAWSVGTGTYEQYF; V: TRBV30; D: TRBD1; size: -; J: TRBJ2-7
DNA: TGTGCCAGTAGTATAGATCTCGGACTAGCGGGAGAGACCCAGTACTTC; CDR3: CASSIDLGLAGETQYF; V: TRBV19; D: TRBD2; size: once; J: TRBJ2-5
DNA: TGTGCCAGCAGCTTTCCGGGACAGAGCTCCTACGAGCAGTACTTC; CDR3: CASSFPGQSSYEQYF; V: TRBV5-8; D: TRBD1; size: -; J: TRBJ2-7
DNA: TGCGCCACCAGCAGAGGCCCCCAGGGGCGGTACGAGCAGTACTTC; CDR3: CATSRGPQGRYEQYF; V: TRBV15; D: -; size: -; J: TRBJ2-7
DNA: TGTGCCAGCAGTGAGTGGCGGGGGGGCGACGATGAGCAGTTCTTC; CDR3: CASSEWRGGDDEQFF; V: TRBV2; D: TRBD2; size: -; J: TRBJ2-1
DNA: TGTGCCAACCTATACTCTAAGCGGGAGGCCCCGTACCAAGAGACCCAGTACTTC; CDR3: CANLYSKREAPYQETQYF; V: TRBV21-1; D: -; size: -; J: TRBJ2-5
DNA: TGTGCCAGCAGCTTAGGGACAGGGGAGTATGGCTACACCTTC; CDR3: CASSLGTGEYGYTF; V: TRBV7-2; D: TRBD1; size: -; J: TRBJ1-2
DNA: TGCGCCAGCAGCACCCCCGGGACAGGGGGCGGCAACTATGGCTACACCTTC; CDR3: CASSTPGTGGGNYGYTF; V: TRBV5-1; D: TRBD1; size: medium-sized; J: TRBJ1-2
DNA: TGTGCCAGCAGTGAACAGGGCGGGCAGGGAGGGCCCCAGCATTTT; CDR3: CASSEQGGQGGPQHF; V: TRBV6-1; D: -; size: -; J: TRBJ1-5
DNA: TGTGCCAGCAGCCCCATTGGCAGGGACACTGAAGCTTTCTTT; CDR3: CASSPIGRDTEAFF; V: TRBV7-9; D: -; size: few; J: TRBJ1-1
DNA: TGTGCCAGCAGCTTAGTTAGCGGGGGTAGCTCCTACGAGCAGTACTTC; CDR3: CASSLVSGGSSYEQYF; V: TRBV7-2; D: TRBD2; size: -; J: TRBJ2-7
DNA: TGTGCCACCAGCAGCGGACAGGGACGAGATACGCAGTATTTT; CDR3: CATSSGQGRDTQYF; V: TRBV15; D: TRBD1; size: -; J: TRBJ2-3
DNA: TGTGCCAGCAGCTTTGGGACTAGCACCGGGGAGCTGTTTTTT; CDR3: CASSFGTSTGELFF; V: TRBV11-2; D: TRBD2; size: -; J: TRBJ2-2
DNA: TGCAGCGTTCTAGCGGGTAATGAGCAGTTCTTC; CDR3: CSVLAGNEQFF; V: TRBV29-1; D: TRBD2; size: -; J: TRBJ2-1
DNA: TGCGCCAGCAGCGGGGCCCCCCCAGTGAGGCGGATCAGGGATACGCAGTATTTT; CDR3: CASSGAPPVRRIRDTQYF; V: TRBV5-1; D: -; size: -; J: TRBJ2-3
DNA: TGTGCCAGCAGCGGCGGACAGGGGACGATTTCCTACGAGCAGTACTTC; CDR3: CASSGGQGTISYEQYF; V: TRBV9; D: TRBD1; size: -; J: TRBJ2-7
DNA: TGCGCCAGCAGCGCCGAACAGATTAATGAAAAACTGTTTTTT; CDR3: CASSAEQINEKLFF; V: TRBV5-1; D: -; size: -; J: TRBJ1-4
DNA: TGTGCCAGCGGGGGGGATAGCAATCAGCCCCAGCATTTT; CDR3: CASGGDSNQPQHF; V: TRBV25-1; D: -; size: -; J: TRBJ1-5
DNA: TGTGCCTGCAGTATCGGCTCCTACAATGAGCAGTTCTTC; CDR3: CACSIGSYNEQFF; V: TRBV30; D: -; size: -; J: TRBJ2-1
DNA: TGCGCCAGCAGCCAAGAAACTCTTAATAGGAGGACTATGGAAGAGACCCAGTACTTC; CDR3: CASSQETLNRRTMEETQYF; V: TRBV4-1; D: -; size: once; J: TRBJ2-5
DNA: TGTGCCAGCAGCCAAGATGCGACCGGAGGGGAAAAACTGTTTTTT; CDR3: CASSQDATGGEKLFF; V: TRBV4-2; D: -; size: -; J: TRBJ1-4
DNA: TGTGCCAGCAGTGAGGTACAATGGAGCTCCTATAATTCACCCCTCCACTTT; CDR3: CASSEVQWSSYNSPLHF; V: TRBV27; D: -; size: few; J: TRBJ1-6
DNA: TGTGCCAGCAGGTCAAAAATAGGGGTCTTGAACACTGAAGCTTTCTTT; CDR3: CASRSKIGVLNTEAFF; V: TRBV4-2; D: -; size: -; J: TRBJ1-1